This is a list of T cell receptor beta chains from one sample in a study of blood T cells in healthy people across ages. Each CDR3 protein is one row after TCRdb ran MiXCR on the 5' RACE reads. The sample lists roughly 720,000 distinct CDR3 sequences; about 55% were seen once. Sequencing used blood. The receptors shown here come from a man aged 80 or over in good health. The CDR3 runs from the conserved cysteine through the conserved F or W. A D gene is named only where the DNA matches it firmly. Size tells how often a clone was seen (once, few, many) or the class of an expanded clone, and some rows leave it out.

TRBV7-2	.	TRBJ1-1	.	TGTGCCAGCAGCTTAACGAGGTCGGGCACTGAAGCTTTCTTT	CASSLTRSGTEAFF
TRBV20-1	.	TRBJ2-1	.	TGCAGTGCCTCCCGAGGGGCAGGTTTCGAGAGTGAGCAGTTCTTC	CSASRGAGFESEQFF
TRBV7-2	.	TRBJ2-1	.	TGTGCCAGCAGCTTAACGCTAGCGCGGCAGTTCTTC	CASSLTLARQFF
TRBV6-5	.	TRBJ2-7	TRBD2	TGTGCCAGCAGTTACGGGCTAGCGGGGACGGACGAGCAGTACTTC	CASSYGLAGTDEQYF
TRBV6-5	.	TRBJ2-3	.	TGTGCCAGCAGCTCCTCGGGACTCATCACAGATACGCAGTATTTT	CASSSSGLITDTQYF
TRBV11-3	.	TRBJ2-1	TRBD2	TGTGCCAGCAGCCCAGACCAAGCGGGGCATGAGCAGTTCTTC	CASSPDQAGHEQFF
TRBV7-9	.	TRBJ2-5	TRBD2	TGTGCCAGCAGCATACCCTCCACACTAGCGGGAGAAGAGACCCAGTACTTC	CASSIPSTLAGEETQYF
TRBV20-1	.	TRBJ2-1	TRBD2	TGCAGTGCTAGATCAGCCGCCGGGACTAGCGGGAGGGCTCTTAATAGTGAGCAGTTCTTC	CSARSAAGTSGRALNSEQFF
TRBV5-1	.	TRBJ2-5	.	TGCGCCAGCAGCTTGGTAGGGGGAGTCGAAGAGACCCAGTACTTC	CASSLVGGVEETQYF
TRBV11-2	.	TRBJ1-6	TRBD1	TGTGCCAGCAGCTCCGAGGGGGCGCTTGTTTCACCCCTCCACTTT	CASSSEGALVSPLHF
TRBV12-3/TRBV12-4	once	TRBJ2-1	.	TGTGCCAGCAGCCAAGGAGCTGGCCCATACAATGAGCAGTTCTTC	CASSQGAGPYNEQFF
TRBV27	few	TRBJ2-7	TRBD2	TGTGCCAGCAGTCCCCAGGCGGGACTAGTATGGGAGCAGTACTTC	CASSPQAGLVWEQYF
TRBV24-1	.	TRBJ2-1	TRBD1	TGTGCCACCAGTGATTTGACCGGCCCGGGACAGGGGTCCCATGAGCAGTTCTTC	CATSDLTGPGQGSHEQFF
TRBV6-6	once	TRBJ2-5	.	.	CASSYTKGQGFLETQYF
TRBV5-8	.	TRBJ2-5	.	TGTGCCAGCAGCTTGGTCGGGAAAACTAAAGAGACCCAGTACTTC	CASSLVGKTKETQYF
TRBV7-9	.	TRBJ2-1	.	TGTGCCAGCAGCTCCGTGCGGCACAATGAGCAGTTCTTC	CASSSVRHNEQFF
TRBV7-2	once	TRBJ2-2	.	TGTGCCAGCAGCTATAGGGATTACACCGGGGAGCTGTTTTTT	CASSYRDYTGELFF